This paragraph covers one TCR beta chain sequence. This sample also contains other DNA sequences that code for the same CDR3. This sample was included in a study of shared clonotypes between healthy human individuals. Naive CD8 cells comprised CD45RO-negative, CCR7-positively selected cells, excluding terminally differentiated effector memory CD45RA+ cells. All donors were Caucasian adults living in Nashville, Tennessee. At deep level, the assay was performed. Each cell subset's genomic DNA was divided evenly among several immunoSEQ plates. Repertoires were generated with immunoSEQ multiplex PCR, while TCRdb's copy carries only in-frame clones and drops some. The sample has just over 2,000,000 clones; about 95% are singletons. With V trimmed by 5 bases and J by 6 bases, 6 bases remained unmatched. CDR1 is MNHEY, CDR2 SMNVEV, per germline (reference sequence). CDR3 length: 13 amino acids.

The receptor was isolated from a man aged 18 to 30 in good health. The chain recombines TRBV27 with TRBJ2-7; TRBD1 matches 8 bases. Sequenced material: naive CD8+ T cells sorted from blood. CDR3 sequence: CASSLGTGGEQYF. The CDR3, as DNA: TGTGCCAGCAGTCTCGGGACAGGAGGCGAGCAGTACTTC.